This TCR beta chain stems from a study of T-cell memory formation after mild COVID-19. Trimming removed 5 bases from V and 3 bases from J; junction bases left unmatched: 11. In germline, CDR1 is SGHTA, CDR2 FQGTGA. This CDR3 has 16 residues. This clonotype was seen more than once but under ten times. One entry per CDR3 protein, called by TCRdb with MiXCR from the 5' RACE reads. The sample shows about 250,000 distinct CDR3 sequences, about 16% of them seen only once. The sequence was obtained from a man in his late teens or twenties who had mild COVID-19 (a few samples of this study predate the infection). Cell type and time point are not known. Material: PBMCs or a T cell subset sorted from them (not recorded which). The chain employs TRBV7-3 and TRBJ2-3; 7 bases agree with TRBD2. The CDR3 region is CASSPGLGRGTDTQYF. CDR3 DNA sequence: TGTGCCAGCAGCCCAGGACTAGGAAGGGGTACAGATACGCAGTATTTT.